The entry that follows covers one T cell receptor (beta chain) sequence. Antigen specificity is unknown. Profiling relied on immunoSEQ multiplex PCR, and the TCRdb table lists in-frame clones only, not all of them. The sample includes approximately 90,000 clones, about 88% seen only once; the top ten take 0.28%. Germline V gene data show CDR1 as SQVTM and CDR2 as ANQGSEA. J gave up 13 bases and V 6 bases, and 19 bases lay outside the gene matches. The CDR3 sequence is 15 residues long. This entry comes from a study of graft-versus-host responses after intestinal transplantation. The sample here was unstimulated CD4+ T cells sorted from spleen or lymph node cells, taken before transplant. This chain connects TRBV29-1 to TRBJ2-1; 9 positions match TRBD1. The clonotype was recovered from a human donor who was the organ donor for an intestinal transplant. The CDR3 nucleotides read TGCAGCGTCGTTAAGACAGGGGGTGGACAGGTTCCCCAGTTCTTC. Its protein is CSVVKTGGGQVPQFF.